This T cell receptor beta chain derives from a study of OX40 agonist ivuxolimab in advanced cancers. With respect to the entire study: The costimulatory receptor OX40 (CD134) was targeted by ivuxolimab, a fully human IgG2 agonistic monoclonal antibody. Among the 50 to 55 dose-escalation patients, some 19 had hepatocellular carcinoma, roughly 15 melanoma, 9 renal cell carcinoma and 9 head and neck cancer. Intravenous ivuxolimab was administered to patients every 2 weeks at six dose levels: 0.01, 0.1, 0.3, 1.5, 3 and 10 mg/kg. A male proportion of almost 85% and a mean age of approximately 60 years, ranging from roughly 23 to 85, were recorded for the dose-escalation cohort. Partial responses were achieved by three dose-escalation patients, of whom one had hepatocellular carcinoma and two had cutaneous melanoma. The paper reports the monotherapy dose-escalation portion (N of about 50 patients) of the phase I ivuxolimab trial. Peripheral TCRbeta sequencing aimed to test whether ivuxolimab altered TCR sequence diversity and caused clonal T-cell expansion. Patients were allowed to have had prior anti-PD-1, anti-PD-L1 or anti-CTLA-4 therapy, and approximately 41% of the dose-escalation patients had previously received checkpoint inhibitors. The research as a whole found: Which antigens the clonally expanded peripheral T cells were specific for was not determined. Low levels of normalized T-cell clonal expansion were also seen in some patients who did not respond. After ivuxolimab, expanded clones were on average more numerous among CD8+ T cells than among CD4+ T cells. At doses from 0.1 to 3.0 mg/kg, clonal expansion was seen in both CD4+ and CD8+ blood T cells between baseline and week 6. In the 0.1-3.0 mg/kg groups, partial responders were among the patients with the lowest normalized peripheral clonal expansion, particularly in CD8+ T cells.

For sequencing of the TCRbeta CDR3 region, genomic DNA was extracted from the sorted cells. The immunoSEQ Assay was used for sequencing of TCRbeta CDR3 regions. The table comes from immuneACCESS by way of TCRdb, which keeps in-frame sequences with V and J called. Part of the clones is missing from these tables; in studies checked, under half for an unresolved V gene and the rest for unknown reasons. This sample comprises 14,000 to 15,000 clones, around four fifths of them detected only once. The top ten hold under 35% of the sample. Concerning this clone: Its antigen is unknown. No much larger clone is present one base from it, and per-base qualities are unavailable.

The trial excluded patients who had a history of autoimmune disease or who were on systemic immunosuppression. Peripheral blood for TCR sequencing was collected from all dose cohorts at baseline, on cycle 4 day 1, and on cycle 7 day 1. Samples were obtained from an open-label, multicenter, first-in-human phase I dose-escalation trial of ivuxolimab. The trial enrolled adults with locally advanced or metastatic head and neck squamous cell, hepatocellular, melanoma or renal cell carcinoma. Before TCR sequencing, CD4+ and CD8+ T cells were separately sorted from peripheral blood. Trimming takes 6 bases off V and 4 bases off J; junction bases not matched to a gene: 11. The CDR3 covers 15 residues, taking in both the cysteine and the phenylalanine. The kept DNA is CDR3 alone, 45 bases in frame from the first base. Sequences LNHNV (CDR1) and YYDKDF (CDR2) are obtained from the germline V gene (reference sequence).

The rearranged segments are TRBV15 and TRBJ2-5; 7 bases in the junction line up with TRBD1. This TCR derives from an adult with an advanced solid tumor such as melanoma, head and neck, liver or kidney cancer. Here the sequenced sample was CD4+ or CD8+ T cells sorted from blood, taken in a trial of the OX40 agonist ivuxolimab. The CDR3 protein: CATSGTEGAGETQYF. The bases are TGTGCCACCAGTGGGACAGAGGGGGCGGGAGAGACCCAGTACTTC.